The text below deals with one T cell receptor (beta chain). Trimming took off 3 bases at V and 0 bases at J, with 15 bases between the two ends. This CDR3 has 16 residues. In germline, CDR1 is SGHAT, CDR2 FQNNGV. The protocol was immunoSEQ multiplex PCR, while the TCRdb copy is restricted to in-frame clones and leaves out a portion. Counted here are about 67,000 clones, under 98% occurring once; the ten biggest clones make up about 0.26%. This entry comes from a study of technical replicates of blood from several donors. V is TRBV11-2 and J is TRBJ2-7; D perhaps matches TRBD2 (7 bases). The source is a human donor in good health. Sample: T cells isolated from PBMCs. CDR3 coding DNA: TGTGCCAGCAGCTTCCAGGGGAGGGGTGTCTCCTACGAGCAGTACTTC. This codes for CASSFQGRGVSYEQYF.